This T cell receptor beta chain was sequenced for a study of blood T cell repertoires in COVID-19. Whole-study context: PBMCs, B-cell-depleted T cells, or T cells provided the cDNA or gDNA that made up the material.

Germline-derived CDR1 and CDR2 are MNHEY and SVGAGI. V was shortened by 6 bases and J by 2 bases, with 8 bases between the two germline ends. The CDR3 has 13 residues. Profiling relied on immunoSEQ multiplex PCR, and the TCRdb table lists in-frame clones only, not all of them. The repertoire holds approximately 200,000 clones, about 80% seen once, with over 2.5% in the top ten. The chain combines TRBV6-5 with TRBJ2-1; no firm D call. The clonotype comes from a woman aged 30 to 39 who had recovered from COVID-19. The sequenced sample consisted of peripheral blood. The CDR3 coding sequence is TGTGCCAGCAGGACACCGACCTACAATGAGCAGTTCTTC. Protein sequence: CASRTPTYNEQFF.